This is a list of T cell receptor beta chains from one sample in a study of shared clonotypes between healthy human individuals. Assay: immunoSEQ multiplex PCR; the TCRdb copy retains only in-frame clones and omits some. This sample has approximately 2.5 million clones, with 93% found just once. Sequenced material: naive CD4+ T cells from PBMCs. These receptors originate from a young man in good health. Some clones in this sample may be carry-over from other donors' samples. Both conserved end residues are part of each CDR3. The D gene is left open where the match is weak. Size tells how often a clone was seen (once, few, many) or the class of an expanded clone, and some rows leave it out.

V	J	D	size	DNA	CDR3
TRBV7-2	TRBJ1-5	NA	few	TGTGCCAGCAGCTCGGGTCGGGTTGGCAATCAGCCCCAGCATTTT	CASSSGRVGNQPQHF
TRBV28	TRBJ2-3	NA	once	TGTGCCAGCAGTCCCGGCAGGTCCCGCACAGATACGCAGTATTTT	CASSPGRSRTDTQYF
TRBV28	TRBJ2-5	NA	NA	TGTGCCAGCAGTTTGGGCGAAGAGACCCAGTACTTC	CASSLGEETQYF
TRBV28	TRBJ1-1	NA	NA	TGTGCCAGCAACCTGGGGGGGGCGAACACTGAAGCTTTCTTT	CASNLGGANTEAFF
TRBV5-6	TRBJ1-4	NA	once	TGTGCCAGCAGCTCAAGGTCTTTCGGGACTAATGAAAAACTGTTTTTT	CASSSRSFGTNEKLFF
TRBV18	TRBJ2-2	NA	once	TGTGCCAGCTCACCAGACCGCACCGGGGAGCTGTTTTTT	CASSPDRTGELFF
TRBV27	TRBJ2-1	TRBD2	NA	TGTGCCAGCAGTCCGACCTTTTCGACTAGCGGGAGTTGGGACAATGAGCAGTTCTTC	CASSPTFSTSGSWDNEQFF
TRBV28	TRBJ1-1	NA	NA	TGTGCCAGCAGTTCCCCCTCGGTAAGGAACACTGAAGCTTTCTTT	CASSSPSVRNTEAFF
TRBV14	TRBJ2-5	NA	NA	TGTGCCAGCAGCCACCCGTCAGAGACCCAGTACTTC	CASSHPSETQYF
TRBV5-6	TRBJ2-7	TRBD1	NA	TGTGCCAGCGATCCGGGGACAGGGGACGAGCAGTACTTC	CASDPGTGDEQYF
TRBV5-4	TRBJ2-7	TRBD2	NA	TGTGCCAGCAGCTTGGTGGGGGGGGAGCAGTACTTC	CASSLVGGEQYF
TRBV10-1	TRBJ2-3	TRBD1	NA	TGCGCCAGCACTAGGGGGACAGGGGGCACAGATACGCAGTATTTT	CASTRGTGGTDTQYF
TRBV18	TRBJ1-2	NA	NA	TGTGCCAGCTCACCACTATCAGCAGCTTTTGACAGGATTAACTATGGCTACACCTTC	CASSPLSAAFDRINYGYTF
TRBV7-3	TRBJ2-3	NA	NA	TGTGCCAGCAGCCCCCCCGGGGTAGCCGGCGATACGCAGTATTTT	CASSPPGVAGDTQYF
TRBV6-6	TRBJ2-7	TRBD2	NA	TGTGCCAGCAGTGACCGTAGCGGGAGCCGGTCCGAGCAGTACTTC	CASSDRSGSRSEQYF
TRBV6-1	TRBJ2-7	NA	NA	TGTGCCAGCAGGGACAGCTCCTACGAGCAGTACTTC	CASRDSSYEQYF
TRBV4-3	TRBJ1-2	NA	NA	TGCGCCAGCAGCCAAGAATGGTTCCAGAGAGCTAACTATGGCTACACCTTC	CASSQEWFQRANYGYTF
TRBV5-1	TRBJ2-7	TRBD2	NA	TGCGCCAGCAGCCGGGGACTAGCGGGAGTCATCGAGCAGTACTTC	CASSRGLAGVIEQYF
TRBV7-2	TRBJ2-7	NA	NA	TGTGCCAGCAGCTTAGCGGGGGCTAGCGACGAGCAGTACTTC	CASSLAGASDEQYF
TRBV7-9	TRBJ2-1	NA	NA	TGTGCCAGCCTGCTAGCGTTCGCCTACAATGAGCAGTTCTTC	CASLLAFAYNEQFF
TRBV30	TRBJ2-7	NA	NA	TGTGCCTGGAGTGTACCCGGGATATACGAGCAGTACTTC	CAWSVPGIYEQYF
TRBV4-1	TRBJ2-5	NA	NA	TGCGCCAGCAGCCGGATGGTCCAAGAGACCCAGTACTTC	CASSRMVQETQYF
TRBV13	TRBJ2-7	NA	NA	TGTGCCAGCAGCTTAGTGGACGGGTCCGAGCAGTACTTC	CASSLVDGSEQYF
TRBV19	TRBJ2-7	NA	once	TGTGCCAGTAGTACGACCTACGAGCAGTACTTC	CASSTTYEQYF
TRBV2	TRBJ2-2	NA	NA	TGTGCCAGCAGGCCTCTGACTACACCCGGGGAGCTGTTTTTT	CASRPLTTPGELFF
TRBV5-8	TRBJ1-2	NA	once	TGTGCCAGCAGCTTGTTTCTCAGTGAGACGGCCGAGTATGGCTACACCTTC	CASSLFLSETAEYGYTF
TRBV28	TRBJ1-4	NA	NA	TGTGCCAGCAGTTTTCCCGGGACAAGATCTGAAAAACTGTTTTTT	CASSFPGTRSEKLFF
TRBV30	TRBJ2-1	NA	NA	TGTGCCTGGACAGGGAAGGGGCTAGGGGCTAATGAGCAGTTCTTC	CAWTGKGLGANEQFF
TRBV6-1	TRBJ2-7	NA	NA	TGTGCCAGCAGTGATTCGACTAGTTACGAGCAGTACTTC	CASSDSTSYEQYF
TRBV4-2	TRBJ1-4	NA	NA	TGTGCCAGCAGCCAAGTTAACGAAAAACTGTTTTTT	CASSQVNEKLFF
TRBV7-2	TRBJ2-1	NA	NA	TGTGCCAGCAGCTTAGGAAGGGCGGGAATATGGGGAAATGAGCAGTTCTTC	CASSLGRAGIWGNEQFF
TRBV2	TRBJ2-7	NA	NA	TGTGCCAGCAGTCGTTCTGGCTACGAGCAGTACTTC	CASSRSGYEQYF
TRBV27	TRBJ2-7	NA	NA	TGTGCCAGCAGTTTAATTCCCAGCTCCTACGAGCAGTACTTC	CASSLIPSSYEQYF